What follows are 6 T cell receptor beta chains derived from one specimen sequenced in a study of OX40 agonist ivuxolimab in advanced cancers. The data were produced by immunoSEQ multiplex PCR, yet TCRdb's version contains in-frame clones alone and is incomplete. The sample lists around 60,000 clones; around nine tenths were seen once. Sequencing was performed on CD4+ or CD8+ T cells sorted from blood, taken in a trial of the OX40 agonist ivuxolimab. The receptors were gathered from an adult with an advanced solid tumor such as melanoma, head and neck, liver or kidney cancer.

The chain employs TRBV18 and TRBJ1-1, with 7 bases lining up with TRBD1. Germline V CDR1 and CDR2: KGHSH, LQKENI. CDR3 size: 16 residues. The trim removed 3 bases at V and 5 bases at J, leaving 12 bases unmatched. The DNA for the CDR3 is TGTGCCAGCTCACCTATATCACATCAGGGGGGTACTGAAGCTTTCTTT. Its translation: CASSPISHQGGTEAFF.

J is TRBJ1-1 and V is TRBV11-3; D gene ambiguous. V was shortened by 5 bases and J by 1 base, with 11 bases between the two germline ends. This CDR3 is built from 14 residues. The V gene's germline CDR1 is SGHNT and CDR2 YENEEA. The CDR3: CASSPTRGNTEAFF. The CDR3 DNA follows: TGTGCCAGCAGCCCAACACGGGGGAACACTGAAGCTTTCTTT.

This clone appeared a single time. The CDR3 nucleotides read TGTGCCAGCAGCTTGGTACCAGGGGAGGGTCAGCCCCAGCATTTT. It is translated as CASSLVPGEGQPQHF. V is TRBV5-8 and J is TRBJ1-5, with a weak D call TRBD1 (6 bases). This CDR3 contains 15 residues. Germline values: CDR1 SGHTS, CDR2 YDEGEE. V was trimmed by 0 bases and J by 6 bases, leaving 13 bases between them.

The rearrangement uses TRBV19 and TRBJ2-7; perhaps TRBD2 as D (6 bases). V shed 4 bases and J shed 7 bases, with 14 bases lying between them. This CDR3 contains 13 residues. Germline CDR1 and CDR2: LNHDA and SQIVND (reference sequence). CDR3 residues: CASSKIGGLEQYF. Here the CDR3 DNA reads TGTGCCAGTAGTAAGATCGGGGGACTGGAGCAGTACTTC.

The chain uses TRBV7-9 and TRBJ2-3; D is uncertain. The germline V and J ends were trimmed by 4 bases and 3 bases, with 8 bases remaining between them. CDR1 SEHNR and CDR2 FQNEAQ come from the germline V gene (reference sequence). The CDR3 has 13 residues. For the CDR3, the DNA is TGTGCCAGCAGCTACAAGGGAACAGATACGCAGTATTTT. Translated: CASSYKGTDTQYF.

V and J are TRBV11-3 and TRBJ1-2; no definite D call. This CDR3 comprises 17 residues. Germline V gene data show CDR1 as SGHNT and CDR2 as YENEEA. Trimming shortened V by 2 bases and J by 0 bases, and 16 bases separated the two germline ends. CDR3 protein: CASSLSPAQSTNYGYTF. DNA for the CDR3: TGTGCCAGCAGCTTATCCCCTGCGCAGTCGACTAACTATGGCTACACCTTC.